One sample yielded the 13 T cell receptor beta chains listed below, sequenced in a study of radiation and T cells in renal cell carcinoma (dated by TCRdb to 2018 to 2021). The library was prepared using the immunoSEQ multiplex PCR assay. TCRdb took over this immuneACCESS table, retaining in-frame rearrangements with V and J assigned. Such tables are incomplete; in checked studies, under half of the missing clones stem from an unresolved V gene, and the remainder is unexplained. This sample is represented by 16,000 or so clones; roughly 50% of them were singletons. The ten largest account for less than 50% of the sample. In the paper's terms, the time point label means: tumor resected at nephrectomy. Sample treatment or condition, as interpreted from the label and publication: 15 Gy SBRT to primary tumor, nephrectomy 4 weeks later. The material sequenced was tumor tissue, taken from a patient whose treatment included radiotherapy and nephrectomy. The receptors were gathered from a woman in her sixties with renal cell carcinoma.

This clone was seen more than once but under ten times. The chain has TRBV14 and TRBJ1-2; TRBD1 matches 9 bases. This CDR3 comprises 14 residues. V shed 4 bases and J 3 bases; nucleotides not matched to a gene: 3. CDR1 and CDR2 (germline): SGHDN, FVKESK. In nucleotides, the CDR3 is TGTGCCAGCAGCCGCCGACAGGGGGACTATGGCTACACCTTC. Translating it yields CASSRRQGDYGYTF.

The rearrangement joins TRBV6-5 to TRBJ2-5; 9 bases fit TRBD1. The DNA end lines up better with TRBJ2-7; the J call may be wrong. The CDR3 contains 15 residues. CDR1 is MNHEY and CDR2 is SVGAGI in the germline V gene. DNA for the CDR3: TGTGCCAGCAGCCGCCCAGGGACAGGGATAACCGAGCAGTACTTC. Translated: CASSRPGTGITEQYF.

This clone was observed a handful of times. The chain employs TRBV5-4 and TRBJ2-2, with D hard to call. Germline V lookup: CDR1 SGHNT, CDR2 YYREEE (reference sequence). The CDR3 is made up of 15 amino acids. With 0 bases removed from V and 4 bases from J, the gap between germline ends came to 10 bases. CDR3 coding DNA: TGTGCCAGCAGCTTGGACGGCGGCGGCACCGGGGAGCTGTTTTTT. Protein sequence: CASSLDGGGTGELFF.

This clone was detected only once. DNA of the CDR3: TGTGCCAGCAGTCCACAATCCCTAGGGACACTGTTTTTT. It specifies CASSPQSLGTLFF. J is TRBJ1-4 and V is TRBV6-6; tentatively, D is TRBD1 (5 bases). The CDR3 has 13 residues. CDR1 is MNHNY and CDR2 is SVGAGI in the germline V gene (reference sequence). Between the trimmed V and J ends, which lost 5 bases and 13 bases, there was a span of 17 bases.

By sample fraction, this clone is medium-sized (0.01 to 0.1%). The chain has TRBV5-1 and TRBJ2-7; 14 nucleotides align to TRBD2. The germline gives CDR1 SGHRS, CDR2 YFSETQ. The CDR3 extends over 16 amino acids. Trimming cost V 4 bases and J 5 bases; bases outside gene matches: 8. The CDR3 coding sequence is TGCGCCAGCAGCCGGACAGGGACTAGCGGGAGACACGAGCAGTACTTC. It encodes CASSRTGTSGRHEQYF.

The chain employs TRBV27 and TRBJ2-7, with 8 bases that match TRBD1. This CDR3 is 12 amino acids long. Trimming took 6 bases from V and 9 from J; bases not matched to a gene: 7. The V gene's germline CDR1 is MNHEY and CDR2 SMNVEV (reference sequence). The CDR3: CASSSGRGRQYF. CDR3 in DNA: TGTGCCAGCAGCTCCGGCAGGGGGCGGCAGTACTTC.

This sequence joins TRBV29-1 and TRBJ2-5; TRBD1 matches at 9 bases. V dropped 1 base and J dropped 2; count of bases not matched to a gene: 8. This CDR3 has 16 amino acids. Germline lookup yields CDR1 SQVTM and CDR2 ANQGSEA. The CDR3 is CSVEGPDRGVQETQYF. The CDR3 DNA follows: TGCAGCGTTGAAGGACCGGACAGGGGCGTTCAAGAGACCCAGTACTTC.

The CDR3 loop reads CASSVQVVNTEAFF. DNA for the CDR3: TGTGCCAGCAGTGTCCAGGTGGTGAACACTGAAGCTTTCTTT. V is TRBV6-1 and J is TRBJ1-1; no clear D. V lost 4 bases, J lost 0 bases, and 9 bases lay in between. Germline CDR1 reads MNHNS; CDR2 reads SASEGT. There are 14 residues in the CDR3.

The V gene is TRBV2, the J gene TRBJ1-3; D gene uncertain. Deletions cut 7 bases from V and 2 bases from J, with 18 bases between. This CDR3 spans 16 amino acids. CDR1 and CDR2 (germline): SNHLY, FYNNEI. CDR3 residues: CASKFGAGLTGNTIYF. CDR3 nucleotide sequence: TGTGCCAGCAAGTTTGGTGCCGGCCTTACTGGAAACACCATATATTTT.

This clone appeared once. This chain connects TRBV5-6 to TRBJ1-5; no firm D call. This CDR3 is 15 amino acids long. V dropped 0 bases and J dropped 7 bases, with 14 bases sitting between them. Germline V gene data show CDR1 as SGHDT and CDR2 as YYEEEE. For the CDR3, the DNA is TGTGCCAGCAGCTTGGCCAAACGGCCGAGGCAGCCCCAGCATTTT. It specifies CASSLAKRPRQPQHF.

This clone occurred a few times. The V and J genes are TRBV7-9 and TRBJ2-1, with TRBD1 matching 7 bases. CDR1 is SEHNR, CDR2 FQNEAQ, per germline (reference sequence). The J segment lost 0 bases and the V segment lost 3 bases, leaving 8 bases of the junction unmatched. The CDR3 is made up of 17 amino acids. The CDR3 nucleotides read TGTGCCAGCAGCTTCAAAGAAGGGACAGTCTCCTACAATGAGCAGTTCTTC. Its translation is CASSFKEGTVSYNEQFF. The whole variable domain, filled in from reference TRBV7-9 and TRBJ2-1, reads DTGVSQNPRHKITKRGQNVTFRCDPISEHNRLYWYRQTLGQGPEFLTYFQNEAQLEKSRLLSDRFSAERPKGSFSTLEIQRTEQGDSAMYLCASSFKEGTVSYNEQFFGPGTRLTVL.

Notes on this clone: A read error may account for a junction end that differs from germline. The chain carries TRBV6-6 and TRBJ1-3; possibly TRBD1 for D (5 bases). The germline V gene encodes CDR1 MNHNY and CDR2 SVGAGI (reference sequence). This CDR3 is built from 14 residues. CDR3 in DNA: TGTGCCAGCAGTTACGGGGGGTCTGAAAACACCATATATTTT. Protein sequence: CASSYGGSENTIYF.

The chain combines TRBV6-5 with TRBJ2-3; D may be TRBD2 (6 bases). The CDR3 sequence is 14 residues long. Per the germline V gene, CDR1 is MNHEY and CDR2 is SVGAGI. V was trimmed by 6 bases and J by 1 base, leaving 11 bases between them. The CDR3 spells CASRRDSGTDTQYF. Written as DNA, the CDR3 is TGTGCCAGCAGGAGGGACTCTGGCACAGATACGCAGTATTTT.